This T cell receptor beta chain comes out of a study of T cells after yellow fever vaccination (dated by TCRdb to about 2019). Turning to the overall study: The SMART-Seq v4 Ultra Low Input RNA kit was used to prepare libraries from fractions with low cell numbers. Two healthy male donors, one aged 18 to 30 and one aged 30 to 40 years, made up the cohort. Bulk TCR alpha and beta repertoires were sequenced longitudinally to track T-cell clones before and after primary and booster YFV17D yellow fever vaccination. Bulk PBMC replicates and cell subsets were isolated from blood drawn at multiple timepoints before and after both primary and secondary immunization. Study-wide findings and limitations: Most clones expanded after primary vaccination were re-detected after the booster (around 96% of CD4 and 80% to 90% of CD8), suggesting broad memory maintenance. Because abundant contaminating clonotypes from the bulk population could be contained in FACS-sorted repertoires, computational filtering was required. Only a couple of donors were included in the study, so the extent to which the findings can be generalized is limited. Compared with the primary T-cell response, the secondary T-cell response was faster but weaker, reaching its peak on day 5 rather than on day 15. A small fraction of clonotypes appeared in both the CD4 and CD8 compartments, likely as a result of convergent recombination.

Synthesis of TCR cDNA relied on 5'RACE template switching, a step that introduced a universal primer site along with unique molecular identifiers. Priming for cDNA synthesis came from both the TCR alpha and TCR beta constant segments. Library amplification involved two PCR steps, and the second step added sample barcodes and sequencing adapters. Libraries were sequenced on Illumina HiSeq 2500 (2x100 bp) or NovaSeq (2x150 bp). In the source study's methods: MIGEC handled demultiplexing of reads and collapsing into UMI consensus sequences, while MiXCR performed V(D)J alignment. Using edgeR on replicate PBMC samples, clonotypes were called vaccine-responding if FDR was below 0.01 and the log2 fold change was above 5 up to day 15. Bulk clonotypes were assigned CD4 or CD8 identity according to which sequenced CD4 or CD8 repertoire held them at higher abundance. TCRdb's own reprocessing of the public reads used fastp at Q25 and MiXCR and kept productive beta chains. Entries are consolidated by CDR3 protein sequence, retaining the most common genes and DNA. The V and J calls shown here were made by TCRdb, not taken from the authors' results. The table for this sample lists under 550,000 distinct CDR3 sequences; 21% of them were counted only once. In total, the top ten clones hold about 15% of the sample.

There are 16 amino acids in the CDR3, from cysteine to phenylalanine inclusive. Only the CDR3 DNA is retained, 48 bases long and in frame from the first base. CDR1 and CDR2 (LGHNA, YNFKEQ) derive from the germline V gene. Trimming at the junction amounts to 0 bases on V and 8 bases on J, and the germline ends lie 16 bases apart. Concerning this clonotype: Its antigen is unknown. Within one base of it there is no much larger clone, and no base qualities were kept.

Reading the label with the study, this specimen's treatment or condition is: live attenuated yellow fever vaccine strain. Two biological replicates of bulk PBMCs were collected at each blood-draw timepoint. A standard Ficoll-Paque protocol was used to isolate PBMCs from peripheral blood. TriZol was used to extract RNA from bulk PBMCs, CD4 and CD8 fractions, and dextramer-positive and dextramer-negative fractions. Sequencing used PBMCs, obtained less than 25 days after the first yellow fever vaccination. This receptor was identified in a young man who received the YFV17D yellow fever vaccine. This receptor chain uses TRBV4-2 and TRBJ1-4, with an unclear D gene assignment. The CDR3 protein is CASSQDLTAGGEKLFF. The base sequence is TGTGCCAGCAGCCAAGATCTGACGGCAGGTGGAGAAAAACTGTTTTTT.